The present T cell receptor beta chain was sequenced within a study of persistence of HIV-infected CD4 T cells. Study results and limitations: Rare CMV-responding cells carrying HIV-1 proviruses were not analyzed separately for TCR.

Notes on this clone: Its antigen remains unidentified.

The stimulus was lysate of CMV-infected fibroblasts, around 10 ug/mL. CD4+ T cells upregulating both CD40 ligand and CD69 were sorted as responding cells. Suppressive ART was started during chronic HIV-1 infection in these adults. Inclusion required CMV-positive serology and CD4+ counts above 400 cells/uL. The libraries were made with immunoSEQ version 4 in survey mode. The assay was immunoSEQ multiplex PCR, and TCRdb's table has in-frame clones only and misses some. The sample shows approximately 20,000 clones, around 78% of them seen only once. Germline assignment: CDR1 LGHDT and CDR2 YNNKEL (reference sequence). Trimming took off 2 bases at V and 10 bases at J, with 11 bases between the two ends. The CDR3 has 12 amino acids.

This sequence joins TRBV3-1 (or the pseudogene TRBV3-2) and TRBJ1-1; weak D call: TRBD1 (6 bases). The TCR was taken from an adult man with HIV who was CMV-seropositive. The material was CD4+ T cells sorted from PBMCs after roughly 18-hour stimulation, obtained from a patient who received antiretroviral therapy. The CDR3 sequence: CASSQLTGTAFF. CDR3 coding DNA: TGTGCCAGCAGCCAACTCACAGGGACAGCTTTCTTT.